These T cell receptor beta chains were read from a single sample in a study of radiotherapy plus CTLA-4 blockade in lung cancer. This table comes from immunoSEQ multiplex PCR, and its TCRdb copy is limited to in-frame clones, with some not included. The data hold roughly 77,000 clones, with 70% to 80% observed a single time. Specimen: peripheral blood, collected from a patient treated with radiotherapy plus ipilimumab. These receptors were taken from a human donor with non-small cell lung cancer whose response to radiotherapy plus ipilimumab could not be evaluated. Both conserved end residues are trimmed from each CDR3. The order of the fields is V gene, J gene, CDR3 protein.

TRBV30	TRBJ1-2	AWSGGSGYT
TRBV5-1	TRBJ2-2	ASSLGSPELF
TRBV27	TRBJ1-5	ASSPSGQNNQPQH
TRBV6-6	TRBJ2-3	ASSYSGQDTDTQY
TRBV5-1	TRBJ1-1	ASSPSRDRYSGAF
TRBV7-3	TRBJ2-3	ASNDGGTDTQY
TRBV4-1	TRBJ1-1	ASSQEVRGRAEAF
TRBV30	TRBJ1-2	AWSVLRKGLGGYT
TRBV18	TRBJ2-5	ASSYYRGQETQY
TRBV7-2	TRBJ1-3	ASSSRGLSSGNTIY
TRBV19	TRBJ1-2	ASRVGYDGYT
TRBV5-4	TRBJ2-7	ASSLGGSSYEQY
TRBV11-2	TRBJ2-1	ASSGRSSGEYNEQF
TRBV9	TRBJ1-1	ASSSILGDSAEAF
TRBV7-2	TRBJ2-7	ASSPSTSGRAL
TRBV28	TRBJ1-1	ASGRGGARTEAF
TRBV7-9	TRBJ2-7	ASSLEVVRWGGIAYEQY
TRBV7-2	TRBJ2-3	ASSFGLAGGPSTDTQY
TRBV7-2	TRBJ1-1	ASSLQGVGTEAF
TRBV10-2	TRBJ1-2	ASSEPYKWGRDYGYT
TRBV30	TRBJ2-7	AWSGTSYHEQY
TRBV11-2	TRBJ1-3	ASSLGGVGGNTIY
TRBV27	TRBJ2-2	ASSPTRGRFGELF
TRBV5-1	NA	ASRITSGVSYEQY
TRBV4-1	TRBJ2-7	ASSQDTGTGNYEQY
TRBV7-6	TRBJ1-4	ASSGQGATNEKLF
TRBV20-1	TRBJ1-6	SARGPPLH
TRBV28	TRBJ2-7	ASSPLTSGPVLEQY
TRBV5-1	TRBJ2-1	ATRTGGKYNEQF
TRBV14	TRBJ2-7	ASSQLAEYEQY